The present T cell receptor (beta chain) was sequenced within a study of T-cell reconstitution after alpha-beta-depleted transplantation in children. Unique molecular identifiers tagged the TCRbeta library. TCRdb re-called the PCR reads with MiXCR, one entry per CDR3 protein. The sample holds about 300,000 distinct CDR3 sequences, 6% to 10% seen once. Trimming removed 7 bases at V and 4 bases at J, with 13 bases between. Germline CDR1 and CDR2: SGHAT and FQNNGV. The CDR3 spans 13 residues. Study-level points and caveats: Reportedly, only several hundred clones from non-depleted graft cells drove alpha-beta T-cell counts at about two months. Newly produced T cells mostly accounted for T-cell counts and diversity one year post-transplant.

This clonotype was picked up many times. The antigen is unknown. The rearrangement uses TRBV11-2 and TRBJ1-1, with D hard to call. This clonotype was obtained from a female patient between 2 and 15 years old who had a stem cell transplant for Fanconi anemia, so the T cells may come from the graft donor. Sample: peripheral blood, taken 360 days after TCRalphabeta/CD19-depleted stem cell transplant. DNA of the CDR3: TGTGCCAGCACCCAATACAGAGGCACTGAAGCTTTCTTT. Translation gives CASTQYRGTEAFF.